Presented here are 12 T cell receptor beta chains from one specimen sequenced in a study of cytomegalovirus exposure and HLA in healthy donors. Vbeta (60) and Jbeta (13) primers were used in the PCR. Data came from immunoSEQ multiplex PCR; TCRdb stores just in-frame clones and leaves some out. The table includes tens of thousands of clones, 69% detected once. Sequences were obtained from PBMCs. The receptor source for this set is a man aged 50-59 years in good health and CMV-seronegative.

This chain uses TRBV4-2 with TRBJ1-2; no definite D call. V dropped 0 bases and J dropped 5 bases, with 13 bases sitting between them. The CDR3 sequence is 15 residues long. Germline V gene data show CDR1 as LGHNA and CDR2 as YNFKEQ. CDR3 sequence (DNA): TGTGCCAGCAGCCAAGATCAGGCGGGTTTTTATGGCTACACCTTC. This encodes CASSQDQAGFYGYTF.

Concerning this clone: The CDR3 does not end in the conserved phenylalanine or tryptophan, so this is likely a read error. J is TRBJ1-5 and V is TRBV5-1, with 10 bases identical to TRBD1. Germline V gene data show CDR1 as SGHRS and CDR2 as YFSETQ. The CDR3 is 15 residues long. V lost 3 bases, J lost 2 bases, and 2 bases stayed unmatched. The CDR3 reads CASSSGTGGNQPQHV. As DNA, the CDR3 is TGCGCCAGCAGCTCCGGGACAGGGGGCAATCAGCCCCAGCATGTT.

This clone was counted only a few times. V gene TRBV28 combines with J gene TRBJ1-6, with a tentative D call TRBD1 (5 bases). This CDR3 has 16 amino acids. Germline assignment: CDR1 MDHEN and CDR2 SYDVKM. V lost 4 bases to trimming and J lost 8 bases, with 18 bases between them. DNA for the CDR3: TGTGCCAGCAGTTCGCCGGGACTCCGAAGCCATTCACCCCTCCACTTT. It is translated as CASSSPGLRSHSPLHF.

In this sample, this clone turned up once. This chain uses TRBV28 with TRBJ1-5, with unresolved D. Trimming took 7 bases from V and 0 from J, leaving 10 bases between them. Germline V gives CDR1 MDHEN, CDR2 SYDVKM. The CDR3 contains 14 residues. CDR3 coding DNA: TGTGCCAGCACCTCTAGCGGTAGCAATCAGCCCCAGCATTTT. Its protein is CASTSSGSNQPQHF.

V gene TRBV15 combines with J gene TRBJ2-5, with 9 bases that match TRBD2. With 7 bases clipped from V and 1 base from J, the junction kept 4 bases outside the gene matches. The CDR3 loop spans 14 amino acids. Germline V gives CDR1 LNHNV, CDR2 YYDKDF (reference sequence). CDR3 region: CATKGAGGQETQYF. The DNA of the CDR3 is TGTGCCACCAAGGGAGCGGGGGGCCAAGAGACCCAGTACTTC. Full variable domain (rest looked up from reference TRBV15 and TRBJ2-5): DAMVIQNPRYQVTQFGKPVTLSCSQTLNHNVMYWYQQKSSQAPKLLFHYYDKDFNNEADTPDNFQSRRPNTSFCFLDIRSPGLGDTAMYLCATKGAGGQETQYFGPGTRLLVL.

This chain joins TRBV9 and TRBJ2-2, with 8 positions matching TRBD2. V lost 4 bases to trimming and J lost 5 bases; unmatched junction nucleotides: 10. The CDR3 totals 16 residues. Per germline, CDR1 SGDLS and CDR2 YYNGEE. DNA for the CDR3: TGTGCCAGCAGCACCCCGGGGGGGCCAGGGACCGGGGAGCTGTTTTTT. The encoded protein is CASSTPGGPGTGELFF.

V usage is TRBV30 and J usage is TRBJ1-1; D remains unclear. Trimming took off 3 bases at V and 5 bases at J, with 16 bases between the two ends. Germline V gene lookup returns CDR1 GTSNPN and CDR2 SVGIG (reference sequence). The CDR3 covers 14 residues. The CDR3 sequence is CAWRPKPGGTEAFF. As DNA, the CDR3 is TGTGCCTGGAGGCCCAAACCCGGAGGAACTGAAGCTTTCTTT.

CDR3 in DNA: TGTGCCTGGAGTCCAGACAGGGGTCAGCCCCAGCATTTT. This encodes CAWSPDRGQPQHF. The chain carries TRBV30 and TRBJ1-5, with 8 bases identical to TRBD1. The ends lost 2 bases at V and 6 bases at J; junction bases unmatched: 3. The CDR3 covers 13 residues. Germline CDR1 is GTSNPN and CDR2 is SVGIG (reference sequence). Full variable domain (rest looked up from reference TRBV30 and TRBJ1-5): SQTIHQWPATLVQPVGSPLSLECTVEGTSNPNLYWYRQAAGRGLQLLFYSVGIGQISSEVPQNLSASRPQDRQFILSSKKLLLSDSGFYLCAWSPDRGQPQHFGDGTRLSIL.

This CDR3 reads CASSPREYEQYF. The CDR3 DNA reads TGTGCCAGCAGCCCTAGAGAGTACGAGCAGTACTTC. The chain joins TRBV14 to TRBJ2-7; D uncertain. This CDR3 comprises 12 residues. The V gene lost 4 bases and the J gene lost 4 bases, with 8 bases spanning the gap. Germline V lookup: CDR1 SGHDN, CDR2 FVKESK.

The rearrangement links TRBV9 to TRBJ1-2; 7 bases are a match to TRBD1. Germline V gene data show CDR1 as SGDLS and CDR2 as YYNGEE. There are 16 residues in the CDR3. V was clipped by 4 bases and J by 8 bases; unmatched bases: 17. CDR3 residues: CASSLNPGTAMAGYTF. In DNA form, the CDR3 reads TGTGCCAGCAGCCTAAACCCCGGGACAGCTATGGCAGGCTACACCTTC.

The rearrangement links TRBV4-1 to TRBJ2-2; D is possibly TRBD1 (6 bases). This CDR3 is built from 16 residues. Between the trimmed V and J ends, which lost 4 bases and 0 bases, there was a span of 12 bases. CDR1 and CDR2 (germline): MGHRA, YSYEKL. The CDR3 nucleotides read TGCGCCAGCAGCCGAGAGGACAGCGCGAACACCGGGGAGCTGTTTTTT. It is translated as CASSREDSANTGELFF.

V and J are TRBV10-3 and TRBJ1-5, with D hard to call. The V gene's germline CDR1 is ENHRY and CDR2 SYGVKD. The CDR3 has 17 amino acids. V was cut by 6 bases and J by 0 bases, with 18 bases left in between. CDR3 nucleotides: TGTGCCATCAGCGCCACAGTGGGCCCATATAGCAATCAGCCCCAGCATTTT. As protein: CAISATVGPYSNQPQHF.